This T cell receptor beta chain was documented in a study of PD-L1 blockade in urothelial cancer. Background on the study: The patients first took atezolizumab in about 2014, receiving 1,200 mg intravenously every 3 weeks. At 6 weeks and at 3 weeks (second dose) after treatment start, blood was analyzed.

Germline V gene lookup returns CDR1 SGHDT and CDR2 YYEEEE. J lost 0 bases, V lost 6 bases, and 8 bases had no gene match. CDR3 length: 16 amino acids. Libraries were prepared by immunoSEQ multiplex PCR; TCRdb keeps only in-frame clonotypes and omits some of them. The table includes about 95,000 clones, around 87% detected once. Study-level results: Below-median pretreatment blood TCR clonality was a predictor of better survival.

Regarding this clone: Its antigen is currently unknown.

Indicated time point: pretreatment peripheral blood. The patients had locally advanced or metastatic urothelial carcinoma. This chain joins TRBV5-6 and TRBJ2-2, with TRBD1 matching over 7 bases. The receptor was derived from a man between 60 and 70 years old with urothelial cancer. Sequencing used PBMCs, obtained around atezolizumab (anti-PD-L1) treatment. Here the CDR3 reads CASTTPDRANTGELFF. The DNA for the CDR3 is TGTGCCAGCACCACCCCCGACAGGGCGAACACCGGGGAGCTGTTTTTT.